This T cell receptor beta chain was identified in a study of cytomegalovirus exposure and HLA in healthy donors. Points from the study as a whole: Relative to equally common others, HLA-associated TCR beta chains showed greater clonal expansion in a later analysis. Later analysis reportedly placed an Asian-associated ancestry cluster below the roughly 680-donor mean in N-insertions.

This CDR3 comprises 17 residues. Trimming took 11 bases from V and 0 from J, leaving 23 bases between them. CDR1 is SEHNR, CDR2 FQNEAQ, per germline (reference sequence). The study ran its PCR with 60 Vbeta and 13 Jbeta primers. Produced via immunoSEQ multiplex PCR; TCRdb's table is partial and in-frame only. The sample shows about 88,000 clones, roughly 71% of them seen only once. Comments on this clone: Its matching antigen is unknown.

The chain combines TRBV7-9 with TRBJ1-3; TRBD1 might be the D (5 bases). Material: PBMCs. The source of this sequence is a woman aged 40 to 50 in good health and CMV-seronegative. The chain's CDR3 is CAPETIDSQHSGNTIYF. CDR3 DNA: TGTGCCCCTGAGACGATTGACAGCCAGCACTCTGGAAACACCATATATTTT.